Each of the 10 T cell receptor beta chains below was sequenced from the same sample in a study of graft-versus-host responses after intestinal transplantation. For these receptors, no antigen is known. This table comes from immunoSEQ multiplex PCR, and its TCRdb copy is limited to in-frame clones, with some not included. This repertoire shows some 110,000 clones, roughly nine tenths found once; its top ten account for 0.23%. The input for sequencing was unstimulated CD4+ T cells sorted from spleen or lymph node cells, taken before transplant. The receptors stem from a human donor who was the organ donor for an intestinal transplant.

The V and J genes are TRBV27 and TRBJ2-1; 12 nucleotides match TRBD2. Trimming removed 6 bases from V and 9 bases from J; junction bases left unmatched: 12. Looked up from germline, CDR1 is MNHEY and CDR2 is SMNVEV (reference sequence). The CDR3 runs 16 residues. CDR3 sequence reads: CASRHRLAGESGEQFF. CDR3 coding DNA: TGTGCCAGCAGGCATCGACTAGCGGGAGAATCGGGTGAGCAGTTCTTC.

The chain combines TRBV12-5 with TRBJ2-1, with 8 bases matching TRBD2. Germline CDR1 reads LGHNT; CDR2 reads FRNRAP. The V gene end was trimmed by 2 bases and the J gene end by 4 bases; junction bases not matched to a gene: 4. There are 15 residues in the CDR3. CDR3 sequence reads: CASGLRAGGYNEQFF. CDR3 DNA: TGTGCTAGTGGTTTGAGGGCGGGAGGTTACAATGAGCAGTTCTTC.

The chain employs TRBV5-1 and TRBJ1-2, with 8 bases matching TRBD1. This CDR3 spans 14 amino acids. Germline V gives CDR1 SGHRS, CDR2 YFSETQ. V gave up 0 bases and J gave up 7 bases; unmatched junction bases: 5. CDR3 in amino acids: CASSLEQGVGGYTF. The CDR3 bases are TGCGCCAGCAGCTTGGAACAGGGGGTCGGTGGCTACACCTTC.

CDR3 region: CAILASGDNEQFF. The CDR3 DNA sequence: TGTGCCATCTTGGCTAGTGGAGACAATGAGCAGTTCTTC. V usage is TRBV10-3 and J usage is TRBJ2-1, with D hard to call. The V end lost 8 bases, the J end lost 5 bases, and 13 bases lay between the germline ends. The CDR3 totals 13 residues. Germline lookup yields CDR1 ENHRY and CDR2 SYGVKD.

The chain joins TRBV6-5 to TRBJ1-2, with TRBD1 matching over 7 bases. CDR3 length: 13 amino acids. CDR1 is MNHEY and CDR2 is SVGAGI in the germline V gene. V lost 5 bases and J lost 7; bases outside the gene matches: 7. The CDR3 DNA reads TGTGCCAGCAGTGCCGACAGGGATAGTGGCTACACCTTC. Translation gives CASSADRDSGYTF.

J is TRBJ1-2 and V is TRBV9, with TRBD1 matching over 7 bases. This CDR3 region has 14 residues. The V gene's germline CDR1 is SGDLS and CDR2 YYNGEE. The V and J ends lost 0 bases and 8 bases, in that order; junction bases with no gene match: 7. The CDR3 DNA reads TGTGCCAGCAGCGTAGTGGAGGGGGCGGTGGGCTACACCTTC. Residues: CASSVVEGAVGYTF. Combining the CDR3 with reference TRBV9 and TRBJ1-2 gives the whole variable domain DSGVTQTPKHLITATGQRVTLRCSPRSGDLSVYWYQQSLDQGLQFLIQYYNGEERAKGNILERFSAQQFPDLHSELNLSSLELGDSALYFCASSVVEGAVGYTFGSGTRLTVV.

As concerns this clone: The same CDR3 also results from other DNA sequences found in this sample. The rearrangement uses TRBV28 and TRBJ2-2, with a weak D call TRBD2 (6 bases). This CDR3 has 18 amino acids. In germline, CDR1 is MDHEN, CDR2 SYDVKM. Trimming took off 3 bases at V and 4 bases at J, with 21 bases between the two ends. This CDR3 reads CASSFEPAWRETTGELFF. CDR3 DNA: TGTGCCAGCAGTTTCGAACCGGCTTGGCGGGAAACCACCGGGGAGCTGTTTTTT.

This chain uses TRBV10-3 with TRBJ1-1, with a possible D match to TRBD1 (6 bases). Between the trimmed V and J ends, which lost 6 bases and 0 bases, there was a span of 14 bases. Germline V gene data show CDR1 as ENHRY and CDR2 as SYGVKD. CDR3 length: 15 residues. The CDR3 region is CAIRSGTPMNTEAFF. The DNA of the CDR3 is TGTGCCATCAGATCCGGGACACCCATGAACACTGAAGCTTTCTTT.

The genes are TRBV5-1 and TRBJ2-2; no clear D. This CDR3 has 14 amino acids. The V and J ends lost 2 bases and 5 bases respectively, with 10 bases between them. CDR1 and CDR2 from the germline V gene are SGHRS and YFSETQ. The CDR3 loop is CASSFNPNTGELFF. The CDR3 DNA sequence: TGCGCCAGCAGCTTTAATCCCAATACCGGGGAGCTGTTTTTT.

The chain uses TRBV20-1 and TRBJ2-1; D not resolved. Germline values: CDR1 DFQATT, CDR2 SNEGSKA (reference sequence). Deletions cut 7 bases from V and 6 bases from J, with 10 bases between. This CDR3 region has 11 residues. The CDR3 loop reads CSVAARNEQFF. The CDR3 DNA sequence: TGCAGTGTCGCCGCCCGCAATGAGCAGTTCTTC.